The TCR beta chain under discussion was sequenced for a study of CD8 T cells in ankylosing spondylitis. It was by quantitative 5'-RACE with molecular barcodes that TCR beta libraries were made. MiXCR, applied by TCRdb to the 5' RACE reads, yields one record per CDR3 protein. The sample lists hundreds of thousands of distinct CDR3 sequences, roughly an eighth seen once, with under 7.5% in the top ten. Germline V gene data show CDR1 as MGHDK and CDR2 as SYGVNS. CDR3 length: 15 amino acids. The junction had 5 bases not matched to a gene; V was cut back by 3 bases and J by 6 bases. In its sample, this clonotype was seen a few times. Its target is not known. Notes on the study in general: Clones linked to disease, bearing a CD8+ phenotype, were relatively rare in peripheral blood. Reactive arthritis synovial fluid and blood previously showed some of these motif variants. Seemingly characteristic of ankylosing spondylitis blood was a TCR beta motif consisting of about 8 highly homologous variants. Clones tied to disease were said to be significantly enriched in matched ankylosing spondylitis synovial fluid.

This chain joins TRBV25-1 and TRBJ2-7; 13 bases fit TRBD2. This sequence was found in a male donor with ankylosing spondylitis. What was sequenced was blood, either unsorted or a sorted T cell fraction (not recorded which). CDR3: CASSDWTSGRFEQYF. The CDR3 region has the DNA TGTGCCAGCAGTGACTGGACTAGCGGGAGATTCGAGCAGTACTTC.